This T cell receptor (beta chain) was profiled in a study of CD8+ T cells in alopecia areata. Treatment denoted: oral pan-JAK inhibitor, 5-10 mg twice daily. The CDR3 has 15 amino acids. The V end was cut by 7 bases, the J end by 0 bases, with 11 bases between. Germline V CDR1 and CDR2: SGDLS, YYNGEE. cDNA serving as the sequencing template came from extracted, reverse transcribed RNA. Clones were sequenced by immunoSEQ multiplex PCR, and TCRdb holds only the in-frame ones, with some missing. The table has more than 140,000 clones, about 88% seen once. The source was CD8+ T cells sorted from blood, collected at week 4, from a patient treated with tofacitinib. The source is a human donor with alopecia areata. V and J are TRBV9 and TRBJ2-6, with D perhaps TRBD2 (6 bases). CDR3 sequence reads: CASGGLNSGANVLTF. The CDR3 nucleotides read TGTGCCAGCGGGGGGTTGAACTCTGGGGCCAACGTCCTGACTTTC.